Given below is one T cell receptor delta chain in context. Antigen unknown. The protein TCRdb gives is from a much larger clone and does not agree with this DNA's translation at residue 5, likely a read error; the protein shown here comes from the DNA. This specimen belongs to a study of γδ T cells in repeated Plasmodium falciparum infection. Study as a whole: Malian children with intense seasonal malaria exposure were compared with matched Australian children. Findings and limits, study-wide: Over time and infection, Vgamma9/Vdelta2+ repertoires remained highly stable and polyclonal.

Bulk repertoires came from Vgamma9/Vdelta2+ or Vdelta2-negative gammadelta T cells flow-sorted from PBMC. The CDR3 is made up of 18 amino acids. Germline CDR1 reads GEAIGNYY; CDR2 reads EKD. Trimming cost V 3 bases and J 3 bases; bases outside gene matches: 16. TCRdb fed the multiplex PCR reads into CATT to redo clone calling. The top ten clones hold 9.5% to 10% of a sample with 90,000 to 95,000 delta-chain clones, less than 1% of them seen once. The rearrangement joins TRDV2 to TRDJ1, with TRDD3 matching 9 bases. TCRdb does not report a J gene; here it was assigned by matching the DNA to germline references. The sequenced sample consisted of gamma-delta T cells from blood. The clonotype was recovered from a pool of human donors (malaria-infected and uninfected, not separated). CDR3 protein: CACDALGDTLPVADKLIF. The DNA of the CDR3 is TGTGCCTGTGACGCCCTCGGGGATACGCTTCCCGTCGCCGATAAACTCATCTTT.